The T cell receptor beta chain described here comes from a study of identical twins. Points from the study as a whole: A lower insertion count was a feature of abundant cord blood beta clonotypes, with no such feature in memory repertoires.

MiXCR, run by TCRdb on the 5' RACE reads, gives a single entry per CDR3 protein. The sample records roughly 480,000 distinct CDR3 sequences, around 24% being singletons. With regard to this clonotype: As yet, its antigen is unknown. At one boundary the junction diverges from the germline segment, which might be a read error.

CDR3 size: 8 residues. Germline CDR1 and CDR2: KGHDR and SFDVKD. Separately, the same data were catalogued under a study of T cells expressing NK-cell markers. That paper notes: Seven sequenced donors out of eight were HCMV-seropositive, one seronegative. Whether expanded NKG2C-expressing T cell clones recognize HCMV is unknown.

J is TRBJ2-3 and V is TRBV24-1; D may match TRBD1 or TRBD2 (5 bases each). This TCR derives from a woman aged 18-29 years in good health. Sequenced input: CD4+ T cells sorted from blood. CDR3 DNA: TGTGCCACCATCCGAGGGGCTTTT. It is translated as CATIRGAF.